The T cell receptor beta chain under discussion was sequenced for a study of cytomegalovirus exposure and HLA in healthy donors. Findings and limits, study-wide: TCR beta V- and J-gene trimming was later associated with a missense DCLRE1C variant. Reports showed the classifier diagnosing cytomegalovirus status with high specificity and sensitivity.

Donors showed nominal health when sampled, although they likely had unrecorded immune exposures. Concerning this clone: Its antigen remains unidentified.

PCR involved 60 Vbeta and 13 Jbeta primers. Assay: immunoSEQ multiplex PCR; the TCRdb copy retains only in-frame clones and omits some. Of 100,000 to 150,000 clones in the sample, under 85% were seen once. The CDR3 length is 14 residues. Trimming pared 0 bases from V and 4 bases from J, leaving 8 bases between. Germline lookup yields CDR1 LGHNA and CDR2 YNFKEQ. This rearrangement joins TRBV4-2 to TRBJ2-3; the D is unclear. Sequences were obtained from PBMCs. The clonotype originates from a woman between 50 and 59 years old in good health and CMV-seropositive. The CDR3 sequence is CASSQDSQADTQYF. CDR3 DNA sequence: TGTGCCAGCAGCCAAGATTCTCAGGCAGATACGCAGTATTTT.